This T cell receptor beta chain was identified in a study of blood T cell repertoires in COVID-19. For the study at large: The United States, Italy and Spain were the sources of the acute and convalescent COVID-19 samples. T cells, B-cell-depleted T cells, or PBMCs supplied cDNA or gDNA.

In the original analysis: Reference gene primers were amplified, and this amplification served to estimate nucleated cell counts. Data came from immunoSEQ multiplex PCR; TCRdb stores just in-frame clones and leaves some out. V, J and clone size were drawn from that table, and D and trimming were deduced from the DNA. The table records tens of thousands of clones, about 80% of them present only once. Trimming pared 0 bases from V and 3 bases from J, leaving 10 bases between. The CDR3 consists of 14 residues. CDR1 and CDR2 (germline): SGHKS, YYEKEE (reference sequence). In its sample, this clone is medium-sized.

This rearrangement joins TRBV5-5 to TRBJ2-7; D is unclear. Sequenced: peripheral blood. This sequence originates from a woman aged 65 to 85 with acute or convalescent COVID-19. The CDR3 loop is CASSLVLNLYEQYF. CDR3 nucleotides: TGTGCCAGCAGCTTGGTACTAAATCTCTACGAGCAGTACTTC.